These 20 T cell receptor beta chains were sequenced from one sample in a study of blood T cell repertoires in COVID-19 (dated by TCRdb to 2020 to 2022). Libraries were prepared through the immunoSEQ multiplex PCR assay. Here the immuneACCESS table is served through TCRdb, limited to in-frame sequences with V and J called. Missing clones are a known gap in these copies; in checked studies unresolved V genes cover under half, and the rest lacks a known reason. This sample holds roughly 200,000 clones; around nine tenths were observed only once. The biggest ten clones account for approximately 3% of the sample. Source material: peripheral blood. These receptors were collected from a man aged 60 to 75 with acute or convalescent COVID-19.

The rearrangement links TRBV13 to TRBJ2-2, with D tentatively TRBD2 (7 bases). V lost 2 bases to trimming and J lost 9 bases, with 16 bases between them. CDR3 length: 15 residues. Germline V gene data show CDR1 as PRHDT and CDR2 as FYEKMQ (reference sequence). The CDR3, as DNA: TGTGCCAGCAGCTTACGGGGGGCCGGCCCCCGGGAGCTGTTTTTT. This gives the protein CASSLRGAGPRELFF. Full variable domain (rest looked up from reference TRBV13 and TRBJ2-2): AAGVIQSPRHLIKEKRETATLKCYPIPRHDTVYWYQQGPGQDPQFLISFYEKMQSDKGSIPDRFSAQQFSDYHSELNMSSLELGDSALYFCASSLRGAGPRELFFGEGSRLTVL.

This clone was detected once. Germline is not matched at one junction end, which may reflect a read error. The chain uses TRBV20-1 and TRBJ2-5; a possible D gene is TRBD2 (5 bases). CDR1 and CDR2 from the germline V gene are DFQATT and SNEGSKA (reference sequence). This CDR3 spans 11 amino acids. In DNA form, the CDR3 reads TGCAGTACTAGGCGTGAGGAGACCCAGTACTTC. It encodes CSTRREETQYF.

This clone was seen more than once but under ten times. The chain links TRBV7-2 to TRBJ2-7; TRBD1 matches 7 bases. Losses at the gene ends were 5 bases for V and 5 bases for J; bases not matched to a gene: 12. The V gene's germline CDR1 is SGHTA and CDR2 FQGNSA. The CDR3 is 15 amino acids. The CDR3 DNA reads TGTGCCAGCAGCCTACGACAGGGAACGAGGAACGAGCAGTACTTC. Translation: CASSLRQGTRNEQYF.

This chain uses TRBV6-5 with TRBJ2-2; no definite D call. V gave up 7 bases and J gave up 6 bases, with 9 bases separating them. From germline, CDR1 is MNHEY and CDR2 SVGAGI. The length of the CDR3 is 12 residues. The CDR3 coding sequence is TGTGCCAGCACCACCGCAGCCGGGGAGCTGTTTTTT. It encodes CASTTAAGELFF.

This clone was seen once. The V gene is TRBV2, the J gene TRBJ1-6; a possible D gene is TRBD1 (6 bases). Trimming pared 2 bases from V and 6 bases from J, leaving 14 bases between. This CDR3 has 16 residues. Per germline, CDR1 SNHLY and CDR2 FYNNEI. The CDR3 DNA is TGTGCCAGCAGTGAACGGCGGGGGGGCGTTAATTCACCCCTCCACTTT. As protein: CASSERRGGVNSPLHF.

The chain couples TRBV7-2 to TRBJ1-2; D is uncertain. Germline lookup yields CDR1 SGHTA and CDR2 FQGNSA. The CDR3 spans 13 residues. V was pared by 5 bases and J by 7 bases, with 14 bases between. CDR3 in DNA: TGTGCCAGCAGCGTAACTAGAATTGCTGGCTACACCTTC. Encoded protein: CASSVTRIAGYTF.

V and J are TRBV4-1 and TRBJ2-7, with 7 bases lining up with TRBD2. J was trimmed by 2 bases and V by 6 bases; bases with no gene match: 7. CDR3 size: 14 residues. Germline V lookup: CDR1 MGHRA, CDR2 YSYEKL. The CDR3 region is CASSQQSGAYEQYF. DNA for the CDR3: TGCGCCAGCAGTCAGCAGAGCGGGGCCTACGAGCAGTACTTC.

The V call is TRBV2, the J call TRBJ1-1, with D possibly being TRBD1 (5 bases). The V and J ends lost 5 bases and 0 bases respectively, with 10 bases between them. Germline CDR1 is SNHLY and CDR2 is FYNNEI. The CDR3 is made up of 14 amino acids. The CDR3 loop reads CASSQTVLNTEAFF. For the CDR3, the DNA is TGTGCCAGCAGTCAGACAGTTCTGAACACTGAAGCTTTCTTT.

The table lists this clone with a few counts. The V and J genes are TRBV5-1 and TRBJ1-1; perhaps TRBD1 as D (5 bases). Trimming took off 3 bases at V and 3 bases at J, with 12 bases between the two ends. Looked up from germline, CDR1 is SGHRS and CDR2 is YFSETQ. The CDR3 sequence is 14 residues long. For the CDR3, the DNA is TGCGCCAGCAGCTCGGGGGTCGGATACACTGAAGCTTTCTTT. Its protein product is CASSSGVGYTEAFF.

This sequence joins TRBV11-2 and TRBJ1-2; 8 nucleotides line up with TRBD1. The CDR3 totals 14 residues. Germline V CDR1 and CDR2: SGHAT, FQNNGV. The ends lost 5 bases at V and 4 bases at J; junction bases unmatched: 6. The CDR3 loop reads CASSVTGAGYGYTF. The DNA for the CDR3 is TGTGCCAGCAGCGTGACAGGGGCGGGCTATGGCTACACCTTC.

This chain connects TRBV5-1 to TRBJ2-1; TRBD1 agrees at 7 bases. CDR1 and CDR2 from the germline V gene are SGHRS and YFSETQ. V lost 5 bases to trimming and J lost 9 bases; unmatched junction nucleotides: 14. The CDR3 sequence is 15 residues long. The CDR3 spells CASRPLRTGDGEQFF. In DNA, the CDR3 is TGCGCCAGCAGGCCGTTAAGAACAGGGGATGGTGAGCAGTTCTTC.

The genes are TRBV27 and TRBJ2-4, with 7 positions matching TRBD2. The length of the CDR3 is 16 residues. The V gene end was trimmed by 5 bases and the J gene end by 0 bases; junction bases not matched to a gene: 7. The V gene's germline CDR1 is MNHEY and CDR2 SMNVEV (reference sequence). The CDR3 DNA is TGTGCCAGCAGTCGCCGGGGGGTCCTAGCCAAAAACATTCAGTACTTC. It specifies CASSRRGVLAKNIQYF.

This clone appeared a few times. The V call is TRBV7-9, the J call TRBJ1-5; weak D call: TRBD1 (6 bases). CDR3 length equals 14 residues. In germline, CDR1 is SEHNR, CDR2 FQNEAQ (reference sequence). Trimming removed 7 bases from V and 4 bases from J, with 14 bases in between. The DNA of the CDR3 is TGTGCCAGCACCCCTTCAGGGGCTAATCAGCCCCAGCATTTT. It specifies CASTPSGANQPQHF.

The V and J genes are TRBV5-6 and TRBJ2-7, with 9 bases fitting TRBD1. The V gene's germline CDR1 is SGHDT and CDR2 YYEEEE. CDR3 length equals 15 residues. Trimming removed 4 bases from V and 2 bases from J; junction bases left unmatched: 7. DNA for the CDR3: TGTGCCAGCAGCCCAGGGACAGGGCCGGCCTACGAGCAGTACTTC. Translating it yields CASSPGTGPAYEQYF.

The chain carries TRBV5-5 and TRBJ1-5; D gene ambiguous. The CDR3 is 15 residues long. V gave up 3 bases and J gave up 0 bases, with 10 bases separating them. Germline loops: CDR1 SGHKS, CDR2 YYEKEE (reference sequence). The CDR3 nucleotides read TGTGCCAGCAGCTGGACGGGATATAGCAATCAGCCCCAGCATTTT. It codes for CASSWTGYSNQPQHF. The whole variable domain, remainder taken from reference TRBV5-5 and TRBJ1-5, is DAGVTQSPTHLIKTRGQQVTLRCSPISGHKSVSWYQQVLGQGPQFIFQYYEKEERGRGNFPDRFSARQFPNYSSELNVNALLLGDSALYLCASSWTGYSNQPQHFGDGTRLSIL.

CDR3 sequence (DNA): TGTGCCAGCAGTGAAGCCCACCCCCGGGCAGATACGCAGTATTTT. Its translation: CASSEAHPRADTQYF. The chain employs TRBV25-1 and TRBJ2-3, with no clear D. This CDR3 has 15 residues. Trimming took 2 bases from V and 4 from J, leaving 13 bases between them. Germline values: CDR1 MGHDK, CDR2 SYGVNS.

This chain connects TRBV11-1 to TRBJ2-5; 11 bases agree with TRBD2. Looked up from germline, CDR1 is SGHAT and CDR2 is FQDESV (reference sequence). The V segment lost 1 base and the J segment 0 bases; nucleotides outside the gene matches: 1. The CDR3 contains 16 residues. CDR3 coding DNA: TGTGCCAGCAGCTTAGAGGGACTAGCGGACCAAGAGACCCAGTACTTC. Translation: CASSLEGLADQETQYF.

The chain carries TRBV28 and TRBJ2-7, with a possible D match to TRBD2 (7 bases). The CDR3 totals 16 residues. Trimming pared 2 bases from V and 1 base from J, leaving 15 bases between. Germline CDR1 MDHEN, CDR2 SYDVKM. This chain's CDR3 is CASSLAGAQLSYEQYF. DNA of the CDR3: TGTGCCAGCAGTTTAGCGGGGGCACAGCTATCCTACGAGCAGTACTTC. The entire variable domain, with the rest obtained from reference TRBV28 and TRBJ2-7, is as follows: DVKVTQSSRYLVKRTGEKVFLECVQDMDHENMFWYRQDPGLGLRLIYFSYDVKMKEKGDIPEGYSVSREKKERFSLILESASTNQTSMYLCASSLAGAQLSYEQYFGPGTRLTVT.

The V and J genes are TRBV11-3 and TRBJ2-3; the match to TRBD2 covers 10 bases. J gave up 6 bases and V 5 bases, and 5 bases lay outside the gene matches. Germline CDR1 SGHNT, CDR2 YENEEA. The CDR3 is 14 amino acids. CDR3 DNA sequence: TGTGCCAGCAGCACAGGACTAGCGGCGGATACGCAGTATTTT. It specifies CASSTGLAADTQYF.

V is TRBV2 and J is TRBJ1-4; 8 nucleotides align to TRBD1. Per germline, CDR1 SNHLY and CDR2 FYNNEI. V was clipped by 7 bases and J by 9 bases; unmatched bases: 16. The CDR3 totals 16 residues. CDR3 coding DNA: TGTGCCAGCACCTTTAGCACGACAGGGGATACCAAAAAACTGTTTTTT. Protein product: CASTFSTTGDTKKLFF.